A selection of T cell receptor beta chains follows, all from one sample in a study of T cells in Graves' hyperthyroidism and ophthalmopathy. One entry per CDR3 protein, called by TCRdb with MiXCR from the multiplex PCR reads. This repertoire shows roughly 380,000 distinct CDR3 sequences, approximately 14% found once; its top ten account for 5.3%. The specimen was blood. The receptors originated from a woman aged 18-29 years with Graves' hyperthyroidism. Both conserved end residues are part of each CDR3. The D gene is left open where the match is weak. The listing skips clone size in some rows; elsewhere it reads once, few, many or a size class.

cdr3_aa,cdr3_nt,d_call,j_call,clone_size,v_call
CASSPGLVSYEQYF,TGCGCCAGCAGCCCGGGACTGGTCTCCTACGAGCAGTACTTC,-,TRBJ2-7,many,TRBV5-1
CASSSLAPPGELFF,TGTGCCAGCAGTTCCCTAGCCCCCCCCGGGGAGCTGTTTTTT,-,TRBJ2-2,many,TRBV28
CASSLEGLAEDGPYF,TGTGCCAGCAGCTTGGAGGGACTAGCGGAAGACGGTCCGTATTTT,TRBD2,TRBJ2-3,-,TRBV5-4
CASWDTDRVNTEAFF,TGTGCCAGCTGGGATACCGACAGGGTGAACACTGAAGCTTTCTTT,TRBD1,TRBJ1-1,-,TRBV6-2/TRBV6-3
CACSFSGPEQYF,TGCGCCTGCAGCTTTTCCGGGCCCGAGCAGTACTTC,-,TRBJ2-7,-,TRBV5-1
CASSRQGTGELFF,TGTGCCAGCAGTCGACAGGGCACCGGGGAGCTGTTTTTT,TRBD1,TRBJ2-2,many,TRBV6-2/TRBV6-3
CASSEEGKTGEKLFF,TGTGCCAGCAGTGAAGAGGGGAAAACAGGGGAAAAACTGTTTTTT,-,TRBJ1-4,many,TRBV6-1
CASSLAGGAHNEQFF,TGTGCCAGCAGCCTAGCGGGAGGAGCCCACAATGAGCAGTTCTTC,TRBD2,TRBJ2-1,-,TRBV7-9
CASSVLDPSGNLHTGELFF,TGTGCCAGCAGTGTTTTGGACCCTAGCGGGAATTTACACACCGGGGAGCTGTTTTTT,TRBD2,TRBJ2-2,many,TRBV27
CASSLSSGSLETQYF,TGTGCCAGCAGTTTATCTAGCGGGAGTTTGGAGACCCAGTACTTC,TRBD2,TRBJ2-5,many,TRBV27
CASSLGTVERPQHF,TGTGCCAGCAGCCTCGGGACGGTCGAACGGCCCCAGCATTTT,-,TRBJ1-5,many,TRBV3-1
CASSLRDRDDNEQFF,TGTGCCAGCAGTTTAAGGGACAGGGATGACAATGAGCAGTTCTTC,TRBD1,TRBJ2-1,many,TRBV27
CASSLYLGSYEQYF,TGTGCCAGCAGTTTATACCTAGGAAGCTACGAGCAGTACTTC,-,TRBJ2-7,-,TRBV27
CASSEGEKLFF,TGTGCCAGCAGTGAGGGTGAAAAACTGTTTTTT,-,TRBJ1-4,few,TRBV2
CASSLIIGERETRETQYF,TGTGCCAGCAGTTTAATAATCGGCGAGCGGGAGACGAGAGAGACCCAGTACTTC,TRBD2,TRBJ2-5,many,TRBV28
CSARGRLAGYNEQFF,TGCAGCGCAAGGGGACGACTAGCGGGCTACAATGAGCAGTTCTTC,TRBD2,TRBJ2-1,-,TRBV29-1
CASSLYQGRSNQPQHF,TGTGCCAGCAGTTTATATCAGGGTCGGAGCAATCAGCCCCAGCATTTT,-,TRBJ1-5,many,TRBV28
CASSHVPGQGAGRETQYF,TGCGCCAGCAGCCACGTACCGGGACAGGGGGCAGGAAGGGAGACCCAGTACTTC,TRBD1,TRBJ2-5,many,TRBV5-1
CASSPWGSTISYEQYF,TGTGCCAGCTCACCATGGGGCAGTACCATCTCCTACGAGCAGTACTTC,-,TRBJ2-7,many,TRBV18
CAWRTWDRANEQFF,TGTGCCTGGAGGACCTGGGACAGGGCTAATGAGCAGTTCTTC,TRBD1,TRBJ2-1,many,TRBV30
CSARDATEAFF,TGCAGTGCTAGGGACGCAACCGAAGCTTTCTTT,-,TRBJ1-1,-,TRBV20-1
CSVELAGVGPGELFF,TGCAGCGTTGAACTAGCGGGAGTCGGGCCCGGGGAGCTGTTTTTT,TRBD2,TRBJ2-2,-,TRBV29-1
CASSLEQGHEQFF,TGTGCCAGCAGTTTAGAACAGGGCCATGAGCAGTTCTTC,-,TRBJ2-1,many,TRBV12-3/TRBV12-4
CSVDKAFEQFF,TGCAGTGTTGACAAAGCTTTTGAGCAGTTCTTC,-,TRBJ2-1,many,TRBV20-1
CASTEDRGYEQYF,TGTGCCAGCACAGAGGACAGGGGCTACGAGCAGTACTTC,TRBD1,TRBJ2-7,many,TRBV28
CASSGTGGGDGYTF,TGTGCCAGCAGTGGGACAGGGGGCGGAGATGGCTACACCTTC,TRBD1,TRBJ1-2,few,TRBV6-1
CASSYSRGPISGRGYEQYF,TGTGCCAGCAGTTACTCGAGAGGACCAATTAGCGGGAGAGGTTACGAGCAGTACTTC,TRBD2,TRBJ2-7,few,TRBV6-2/TRBV6-3
CASSPINPSYNEQFF,TGTGCCAGCAGCCCTATAAATCCATCCTACAATGAGCAGTTCTTC,-,TRBJ2-1,-,TRBV6-1
CASSLPAGGETQYF,TGTGCCAGCAGTTTACCGGCAGGCGGGGAGACCCAGTACTTC,-,TRBJ2-5,many,TRBV28
CSVETGALTVGAYEQYF,TGCAGCGTGGAGACAGGGGCCCTGACGGTCGGTGCCTACGAGCAGTACTTC,TRBD1,TRBJ2-7,many,TRBV29-1
CASSDRNEQFF,TGTGCCAGCTCGGACCGCAATGAGCAGTTCTTC,-,TRBJ2-1,many,TRBV2
CASSFEGDLYEQYF,TGTGCCAGCAGCTTCGAAGGGGACCTCTACGAGCAGTACTTC,-,TRBJ2-7,many,TRBV7-9
CASSSLGDLNQPQHF,TGTGCCAGCAGTTCCCTCGGGGACCTCAATCAGCCCCAGCATTTT,-,TRBJ1-5,many,TRBV12-3/TRBV12-4
CASISQSVYNEQFF,TGTGCCAGCATTTCACAATCTGTCTACAATGAGCAGTTCTTC,-,TRBJ2-1,many,TRBV28
CASRGTVGSYEQYF,TGTGCCAGCAGGGGGACAGTAGGATCCTACGAGCAGTACTTC,TRBD1,TRBJ2-7,many,TRBV28
CASSSTGSNIQYF,TGTGCCAGCAGTTCAACAGGGAGCAACATTCAGTACTTC,-,TRBJ2-4,many,TRBV6-1
CASSLRGLVIYEQYF,TGTGCCAGCAGCTTACGAGGACTAGTTATCTACGAGCAGTACTTC,TRBD2,TRBJ2-7,-,TRBV7-2
CSARNRDNEKLFF,TGCAGTGCTAGAAACAGAGATAATGAAAAACTGTTTTTT,-,TRBJ1-4,many,TRBV20-1
CASFRDRGNSPLHF,TGTGCCAGTTTCCGGGACAGGGGTAATTCACCCCTCCACTTT,TRBD1,TRBJ1-6,-,TRBV28
CTRGMTGERYQPQHF,TGTACGAGAGGGATGACAGGGGAGAGATATCAGCCCCAGCATTTT,TRBD1,TRBJ1-5,many,TRBV28
CASSISVVKETQYF,TGTGCCAGTAGTATATCGGTCGTAAAAGAGACCCAGTACTTC,-,TRBJ2-5,few,TRBV19
CASRPGTGIVYEQYF,TGTGCCAGCAGACCAGGGACAGGCATAGTATACGAGCAGTACTTC,TRBD1,TRBJ2-7,many,TRBV27
CASSGRGQRLAETQYF,TGTGCCAGCAGCGGCCGGGGACAGCGATTGGCAGAGACCCAGTACTTC,TRBD1,TRBJ2-5,many,TRBV11-2
CASSSLPGTDNEKLFF,TGTGCCAGCAGCTCACTTCCCGGGACAGATAATGAAAAACTGTTTTTT,TRBD1,TRBJ1-4,many,TRBV7-6